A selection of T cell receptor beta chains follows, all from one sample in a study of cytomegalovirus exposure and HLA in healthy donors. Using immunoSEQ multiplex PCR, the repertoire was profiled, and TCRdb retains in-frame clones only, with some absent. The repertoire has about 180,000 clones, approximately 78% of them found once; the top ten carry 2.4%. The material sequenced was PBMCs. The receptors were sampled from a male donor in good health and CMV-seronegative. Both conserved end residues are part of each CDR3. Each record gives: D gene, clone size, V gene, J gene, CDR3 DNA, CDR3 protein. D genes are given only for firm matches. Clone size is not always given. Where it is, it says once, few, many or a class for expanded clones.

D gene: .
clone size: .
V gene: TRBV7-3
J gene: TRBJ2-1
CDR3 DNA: TGTGCCAGCAGCTATAGGGGCCGGAACAATGAGCAGTTCTTC
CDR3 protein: CASSYRGRNNEQFF

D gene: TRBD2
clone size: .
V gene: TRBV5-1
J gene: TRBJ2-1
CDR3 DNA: TGCGCCAGCAGCTTGGAACTAGCGGGAGGCGATGAGCAGTTCTTC
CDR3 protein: CASSLELAGGDEQFF

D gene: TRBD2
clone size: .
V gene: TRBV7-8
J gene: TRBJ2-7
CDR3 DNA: TGTGCCAGCAGCTTGGGACTAGCGGGGTACGAGCAGTACTTC
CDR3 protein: CASSLGLAGYEQYF

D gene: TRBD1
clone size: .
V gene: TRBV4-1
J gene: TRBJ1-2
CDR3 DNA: TGCGCCAGCAGCCAAGGGACAGGGGGGATCTCTGGCTACACCTTC
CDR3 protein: CASSQGTGGISGYTF

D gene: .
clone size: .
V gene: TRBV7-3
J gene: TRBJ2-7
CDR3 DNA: TGTGCCAGCAGCTTGTACCCGGGGAGGGAGCAGTACTTC
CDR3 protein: CASSLYPGREQYF

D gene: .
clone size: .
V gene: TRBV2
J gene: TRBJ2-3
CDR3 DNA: TGTGCCAGCAGTGTCCGCGTATCAGATACGCAGTATTTT
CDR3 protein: CASSVRVSDTQYF

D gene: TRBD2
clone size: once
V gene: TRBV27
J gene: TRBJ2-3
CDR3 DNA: TGTGCCAGCAGTTCCTGGACTAGCGGGGGGTACACAGATACGCAGTATTTT
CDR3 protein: CASSSWTSGGYTDTQYF

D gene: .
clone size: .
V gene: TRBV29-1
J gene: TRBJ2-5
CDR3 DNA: TGCAGCGTTTGGCATGGAGAGACCCAGTACTTC
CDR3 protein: CSVWHGETQYF

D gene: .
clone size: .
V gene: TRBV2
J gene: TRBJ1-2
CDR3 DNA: TGTGCCACCGAGCCTGACAGGTCCTATGGCTACACCTTC
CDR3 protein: CATEPDRSYGYTF

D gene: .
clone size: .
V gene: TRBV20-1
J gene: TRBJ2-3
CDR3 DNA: TGCAGTCCATATCAGGATACGCAGTATTTT
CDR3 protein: CSPYQDTQYF

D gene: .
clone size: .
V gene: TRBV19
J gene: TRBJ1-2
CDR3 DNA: TGTGCCAGTAGTATGGCGGGAAGTGGAAGCTATGGCTACACCTTC
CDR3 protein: CASSMAGSGSYGYTF

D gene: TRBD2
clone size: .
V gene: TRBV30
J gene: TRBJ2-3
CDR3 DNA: TGTGCCTGGAGTATGGCGGGGGACACAGATACGCAGTATTTT
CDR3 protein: CAWSMAGDTDTQYF

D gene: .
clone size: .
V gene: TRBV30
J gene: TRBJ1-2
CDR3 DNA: TGTGCCTGGGATTCCGGGACACCAAGGAGTGGCTACACCTTC
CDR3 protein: CAWDSGTPRSGYTF

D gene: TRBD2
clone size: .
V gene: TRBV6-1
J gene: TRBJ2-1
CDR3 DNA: TGTGCCAGCAGTCCTCCTAGCGGGGTCCGCGGGGAGCAGTTCTTC
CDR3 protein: CASSPPSGVRGEQFF

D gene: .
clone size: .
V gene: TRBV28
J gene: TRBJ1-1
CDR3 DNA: TGTGCCAGCAGTCTACCGGGGAACACTGAAGCTTTCTTT
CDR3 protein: CASSLPGNTEAFF

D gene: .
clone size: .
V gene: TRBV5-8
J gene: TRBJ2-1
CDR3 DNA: TGTGCCCCGGGAGTTTACAATGAGCAGTTCTTC
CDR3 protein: CAPGVYNEQFF

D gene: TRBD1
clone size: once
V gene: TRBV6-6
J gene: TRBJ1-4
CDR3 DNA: TGTGCCAGCAGCCCTACAGGGGCTAATGAAAAACTGTTTTTT
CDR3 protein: CASSPTGANEKLFF

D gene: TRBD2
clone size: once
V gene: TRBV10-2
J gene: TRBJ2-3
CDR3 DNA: TGCGCCAGCAGTGACGGGGCCGAGCGGGGGGGCGGGGATACGCAGTATTTT
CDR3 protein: CASSDGAERGGGDTQYF

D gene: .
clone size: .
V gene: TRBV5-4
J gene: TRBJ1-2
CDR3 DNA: TGTGCCAGCAGCGTAGACGTAGACATAAGAGGCTACACCTTC
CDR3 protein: CASSVDVDIRGYTF

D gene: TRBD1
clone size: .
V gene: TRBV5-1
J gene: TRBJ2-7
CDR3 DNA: TGCGCCAGCAGCCTGGGACAGGGTAGGGCCTACGAGCAGTACTTC
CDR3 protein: CASSLGQGRAYEQYF

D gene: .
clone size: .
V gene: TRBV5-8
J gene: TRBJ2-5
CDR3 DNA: TGTGCCAGCAGCTTGGGGCGGAAGCAAGAGACCCAGTACTTC
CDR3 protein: CASSLGRKQETQYF

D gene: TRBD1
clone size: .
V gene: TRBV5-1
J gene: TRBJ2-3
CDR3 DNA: TGCGCCAGCAGCTCGCGCCGGGACAGCACCACAGATACGCAGTATTTT
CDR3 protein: CASSSRRDSTTDTQYF

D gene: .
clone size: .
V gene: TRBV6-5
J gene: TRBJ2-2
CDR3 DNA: TGTGCCAGCTCCAGGGGCGGGGAGCTGTTTTTT
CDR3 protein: CASSRGGELFF

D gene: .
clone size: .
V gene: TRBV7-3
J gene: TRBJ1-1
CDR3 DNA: TGTGCCAGCAGCTTAAGGCCAGGGAACACTGAAGCTTTCTTT
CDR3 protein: CASSLRPGNTEAFF

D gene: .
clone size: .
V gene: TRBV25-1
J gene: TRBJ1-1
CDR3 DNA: TGTGCCAGCAAAGGAGCAGGGCTGAACACTGAAGCTTTCTTT
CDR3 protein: CASKGAGLNTEAFF

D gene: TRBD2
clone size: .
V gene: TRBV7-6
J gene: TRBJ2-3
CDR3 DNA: TGTGCCAGCAGCGCCGGGGGGGCAGATACGCAGTATTTT
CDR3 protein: CASSAGGADTQYF

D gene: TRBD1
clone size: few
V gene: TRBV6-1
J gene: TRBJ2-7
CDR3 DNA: TGTGCCAGCACCGCGACAGGGTTCTCCGAGCAGTACTTC
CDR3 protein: CASTATGFSEQYF

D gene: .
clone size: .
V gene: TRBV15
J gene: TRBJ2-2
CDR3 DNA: TGTGCCACCAGCAGAGATCAAGGGGCGCGTCCCGGGGAGCTGTTTTTT
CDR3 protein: CATSRDQGARPGELFF

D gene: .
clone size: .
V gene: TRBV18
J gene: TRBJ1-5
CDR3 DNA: TGTGCCAGCTCACCAGGGGCTAGCAATCAGCCCCAGCATTTT
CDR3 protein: CASSPGASNQPQHF

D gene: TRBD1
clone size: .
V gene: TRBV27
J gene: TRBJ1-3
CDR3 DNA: TGTGCCAGCACTGACAGGGACCTATCTGGAAACACCATATATTTT
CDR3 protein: CASTDRDLSGNTIYF

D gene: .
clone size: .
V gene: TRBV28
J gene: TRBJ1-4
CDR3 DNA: TGTGCCAGCACCCCAGGAGGTCCAGGAGAAAAACTGTTTTTT
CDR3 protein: CASTPGGPGEKLFF

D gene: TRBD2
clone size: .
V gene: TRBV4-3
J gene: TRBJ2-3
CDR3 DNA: TGCGCCAGCAGCGAAGGTAGCGCGGGAGGGCCGCGCACAGATACGCAGTATTTT
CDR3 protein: CASSEGSAGGPRTDTQYF

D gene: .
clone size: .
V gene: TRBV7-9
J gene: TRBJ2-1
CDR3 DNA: TGTGCCAGCAGCTCAACAGGGGACTCTCGGAATGAGCAGTTCTTC
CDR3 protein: CASSSTGDSRNEQFF

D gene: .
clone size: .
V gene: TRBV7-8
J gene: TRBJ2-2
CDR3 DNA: TGTGCCAGCAGCTTACTAGAACAGGGTATGACCGGGGAGCTGTTTTTT
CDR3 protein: CASSLLEQGMTGELFF

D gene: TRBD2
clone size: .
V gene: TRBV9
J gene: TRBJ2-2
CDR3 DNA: TGTGCCAGCAGACAGACTAGCGGAGATACCGGGGAGCTGTTTTTT
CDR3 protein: CASRQTSGDTGELFF

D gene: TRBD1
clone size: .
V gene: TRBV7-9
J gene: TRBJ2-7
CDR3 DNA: TGTGCCAGCAGCCCGGACAGGGGGGTCGAGCAGTACTTC
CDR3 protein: CASSPDRGVEQYF

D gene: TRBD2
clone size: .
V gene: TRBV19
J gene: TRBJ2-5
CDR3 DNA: TGTGCCAGTAGTCCCCGACTAGCGGGGCCTCAAGAGACCCAGTACTTC
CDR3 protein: CASSPRLAGPQETQYF

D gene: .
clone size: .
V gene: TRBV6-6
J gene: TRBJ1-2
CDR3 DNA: TGTGCCAGCAGTTACCCTGAATGGGAGGGGCAAGGCTACACCTTC
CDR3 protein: CASSYPEWEGQGYTF

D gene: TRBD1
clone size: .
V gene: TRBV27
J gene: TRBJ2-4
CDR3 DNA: TGTGCCAGCAGTTTATCCTCTGGGGACAGGGGGATTAACATTCAGTACTTC
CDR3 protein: CASSLSSGDRGINIQYF

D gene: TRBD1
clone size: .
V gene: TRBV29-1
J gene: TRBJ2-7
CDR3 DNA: TGCAGCGTTGAAGGGCAGGGGGAGAACTACGAGCAGTACTTC
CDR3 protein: CSVEGQGENYEQYF

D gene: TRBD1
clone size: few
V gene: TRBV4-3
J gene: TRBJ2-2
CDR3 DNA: TGCGCCAGCAGCCAGGGACAGGGGGCGAAAACCGGGGAGCTGTTTTTT
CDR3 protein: CASSQGQGAKTGELFF

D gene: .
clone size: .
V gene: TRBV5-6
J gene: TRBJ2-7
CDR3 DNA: TGTGCCAGCAGCCCTTGGGCCCCTTTACCCCAGCAGTACTTC
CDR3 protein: CASSPWAPLPQQYF

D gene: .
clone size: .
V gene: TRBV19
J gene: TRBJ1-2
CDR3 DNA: TGTGCCAGTACCCTTTTTTCGGGGAATGATGATGGCTACACCTTC
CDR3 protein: CASTLFSGNDDGYTF

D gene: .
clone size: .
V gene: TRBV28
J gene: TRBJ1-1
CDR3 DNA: TGTGCCAGCAGTTCGGATCATTGGCAGGGGCGCGGATGGACTGAAGCTTTCTTT
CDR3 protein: CASSSDHWQGRGWTEAFF

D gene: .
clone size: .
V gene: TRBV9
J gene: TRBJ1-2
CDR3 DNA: TGTGCCAGCAGCGCAGGGTTAGGTTATGGCTACCCCTTC
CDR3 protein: CASSAGLGYGYPF

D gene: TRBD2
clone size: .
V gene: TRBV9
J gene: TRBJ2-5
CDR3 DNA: TGTGCCAGCAGCGTGGATAGCGGGGGGAGCCAAGAGACCCAGTACTTC
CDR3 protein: CASSVDSGGSQETQYF

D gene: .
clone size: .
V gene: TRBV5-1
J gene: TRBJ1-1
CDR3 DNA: TGCGCCAGCAGCTTAGGGGGGGGGAGTTTGAACACTGAAGCTTTCTTT
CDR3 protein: CASSLGGGSLNTEAFF

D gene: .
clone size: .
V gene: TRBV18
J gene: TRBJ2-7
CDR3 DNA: TGTGCCAGCTCACCCGCCTACGAGCAGTACTTC
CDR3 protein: CASSPAYEQYF

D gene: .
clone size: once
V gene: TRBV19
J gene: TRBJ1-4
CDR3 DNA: TGTGCCAGTAGAACCGGGGGAATTAATGAAAAACTGTTTTTT
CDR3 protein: CASRTGGINEKLFF

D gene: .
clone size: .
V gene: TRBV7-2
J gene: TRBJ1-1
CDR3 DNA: TGTGCCAGCAGCTTAATGATCGGGAACACTGAAGCTTTCTTT
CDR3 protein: CASSLMIGNTEAFF

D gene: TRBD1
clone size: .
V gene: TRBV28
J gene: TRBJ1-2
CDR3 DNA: TGTGCCACCTTACAGGGGTATGGCTACACCTTC
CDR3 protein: CATLQGYGYTF